The entry that follows covers one T cell receptor (beta chain) sequence. Its antigen is undetermined. The record originates from a study of T cell responses to AZD1222 COVID-19 vaccine. The CDR3 length is 13 residues. The V segment lost 4 bases and the J segment 4 bases; nucleotides outside the gene matches: 2. Germline CDR1 is LGHDT and CDR2 is YNNKEL (reference sequence). Broader study findings: Spike-specific TCR breadth and depth grew following two AZD1222 doses.

TCRdb keeps only in-frame clones here, not all; method: immunoSEQ multiplex PCR. This sample has fewer than 150,000 clones, with roughly 93% found just once. This TCR derives from an adult in good health. The chain has TRBV3-1 (or the pseudogene TRBV3-2) and TRBJ2-5; TRBD1 aligns across 8 bases. Sequencing was performed on peripheral blood, taken on day 0 of AZD1222 vaccination. The CDR3 sequence: CASSPRGRETQYF. As DNA, the CDR3 is TGTGCCAGCAGCCCCAGGGGGCGAGAGACCCAGTACTTC.